These T cell receptor beta chains were read from a single sample in a study of blood T cell repertoires in COVID-19. Data came from immunoSEQ multiplex PCR; TCRdb stores just in-frame clones and leaves some out. The table records about 170,000 clones, around 85% of them present only once. The sample comprised peripheral blood. All receptors derive from a woman aged 80 or older with COVID-19, enrolled during active disease. CDR3s include the opening cysteine and the closing phenylalanine or tryptophan. D genes are given only for firm matches. Expanded clones are given a class, and other clones once, few, many or no size at all.

abundance,v_gene,d_gene,j_gene,CDR3aa,CDR3nt
NA,TRBV3-1/TRBV3-2,NA,TRBJ2-5,CASSQGGQETQYF,TGTGCCAGCAGCCAAGGAGGCCAAGAGACCCAGTACTTC
NA,TRBV9,TRBD1,TRBJ1-2,CASSVEARDRGTGYTF,TGTGCCAGCAGCGTAGAAGCGCGGGACAGGGGAACTGGCTACACCTTC
once,TRBV29-1,NA,TRBJ1-2,CSVVYVGGYTF,TGCAGCGTTGTATATGTGGGGGGATACACCTTC
NA,TRBV5-1,TRBD1,TRBJ1-1,CASRPRGDTEAFF,TGCGCCAGCAGACCCAGGGGGGACACTGAAGCTTTCTTT
NA,TRBV2,NA,TRBJ1-2,CASSGEEGYYGYTF,TGTGCCAGCAGTGGGGAGGAGGGCTACTATGGCTACACCTTC
NA,TRBV19,TRBD1,TRBJ1-5,CASSIWTGDQPQHF,TGTGCCAGTAGTATATGGACAGGCGATCAGCCCCAGCATTTT
NA,TRBV5-5,NA,TRBJ1-2,CASSFFRGAGGYTF,TGTGCCAGCAGCTTTTTTCGGGGGGCCGGCGGCTACACCTTC
NA,TRBV2,NA,TRBJ2-3,CASSGSRSDTQYF,TGTGCCAGTTCCGGGAGTAGGTCAGATACGCAGTATTTT
NA,TRBV6-1,TRBD2,TRBJ2-6,CASSGGLATTGANVLTF,TGTGCCAGCAGTGGAGGACTAGCGACTACTGGGGCCAACGTCCTGACTTTC
NA,TRBV3-1/TRBV3-2,NA,TRBJ1-3,CASRPPRGGNTIYF,TGTGCCAGCAGGCCCCCCCGGGGTGGAAACACCATATATTTT
NA,TRBV6-5,NA,TRBJ1-5,CASNRRGTGQPQHF,TGTGCCTCCAACAGGCGGGGGACCGGTCAGCCCCAGCATTTT
NA,TRBV6-5,NA,TRBJ2-7,CASSSWTDYEQYF,TGTGCCAGCAGTTCCTGGACAGATTACGAGCAGTACTTC
NA,TRBV3-1/TRBV3-2,TRBD1,TRBJ1-2,CASSQAGGARYGYTF,TGTGCCAGCAGCCAAGCAGGGGGCGCCCGATATGGCTACACCTTC
NA,TRBV7-7,TRBD1,TRBJ2-5,CASSRMGTVQETQYF,TGTGCTAGCAGCCGAATGGGGACAGTTCAAGAGACCCAGTACTTC
once,TRBV11-2,NA,TRBJ1-2,CASSFRYGYTF,TGTGCCAGCAGCTTTCGCTATGGCTACACCTTC
NA,TRBV9,TRBD2,TRBJ2-5,CASSVSTSGGAVQETQYF,TGTGCCAGCAGCGTGAGCACTAGCGGGGGGGCGGTCCAAGAGACCCAGTACTTC
NA,TRBV28,TRBD1,TRBJ1-5,CASSYGSGQGHF,TGTGCCAGCAGTTACGGGAGTGGACAGGGGCATTTT
few,TRBV2,TRBD1,TRBJ2-7,CASRAPRQGHKQYF,TGTGCCAGCAGGGCCCCCCGACAGGGCCACAAGCAGTACTTC
once,TRBV11-2,TRBD2,TRBJ2-1,CASSSWRGRNNEQFF,TGTGCCAGCAGCTCTTGGCGGGGGAGGAACAATGAGCAGTTCTTC
NA,TRBV5-1,NA,TRBJ2-1,CASSNRQSNGDNEQFF,TGCGCCAGCAGTAACAGACAGAGTAATGGGGACAATGAGCAGTTCTTC
once,TRBV5-4,NA,TRBJ1-1,CASSTNQGEAFF,TGTGCCAGCAGCACTAACCAGGGTGAAGCTTTCTTT
NA,TRBV13,NA,TRBJ1-1,CASSLSPPEAFF,TGTGCCAGCAGTCTTAGCCCCCCTGAAGCTTTCTTT
NA,TRBV11-2,TRBD2,TRBJ2-1,CASSSTTSGREQFF,TGTGCCAGCAGCTCGACGACTAGCGGGAGAGAGCAGTTCTTC
NA,TRBV5-4,TRBD1,TRBJ1-1,CASSSPGTGNTEAFF,TGTGCCAGCAGCTCCCCCGGGACAGGGAACACTGAAGCTTTCTTT
NA,TRBV11-2,NA,TRBJ2-1,CASSFGPGGRGYNEQFF,TGTGCCAGCAGCTTCGGTCCGGGAGGAAGGGGGTACAATGAGCAGTTCTTC
NA,TRBV13,NA,TRBJ2-2,CASSTVRIATGELFF,TGTGCCAGCAGCACGGTCAGGATCGCCACCGGGGAGCTGTTTTTT
NA,TRBV18,TRBD1,TRBJ1-2,CASSPGTEGYGYTF,TGTGCCAGCTCACCCGGGACAGAAGGCTATGGCTACACCTTC
NA,TRBV3-1/TRBV3-2,NA,TRBJ1-5,CASSPGGGGSNQPQHF,TGTGCCAGCAGCCCCGGGGGGGGCGGCAGCAATCAGCCCCAGCATTTT